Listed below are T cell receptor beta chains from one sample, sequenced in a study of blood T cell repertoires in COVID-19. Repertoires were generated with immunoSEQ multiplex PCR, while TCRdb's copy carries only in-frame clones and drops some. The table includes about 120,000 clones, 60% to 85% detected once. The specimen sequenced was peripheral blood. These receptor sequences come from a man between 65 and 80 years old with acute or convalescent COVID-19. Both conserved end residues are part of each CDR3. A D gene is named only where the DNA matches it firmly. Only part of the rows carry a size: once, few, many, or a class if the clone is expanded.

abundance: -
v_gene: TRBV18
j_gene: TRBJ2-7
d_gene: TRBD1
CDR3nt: TGTGCCAGCTCACAGGACAGGGTGGACGAGCAGTACTTC
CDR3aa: CASSQDRVDEQYF

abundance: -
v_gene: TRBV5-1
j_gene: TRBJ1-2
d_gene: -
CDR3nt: TGCGCCAGCAGCTTGGGGTACAGGACATATGGCTACACCTTC
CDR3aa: CASSLGYRTYGYTF

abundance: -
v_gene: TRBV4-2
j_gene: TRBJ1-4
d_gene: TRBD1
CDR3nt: TGTGCCAGCAGCCAAGAACCGGGACAGGATCGGGAAAAACTGTTTTTT
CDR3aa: CASSQEPGQDREKLFF

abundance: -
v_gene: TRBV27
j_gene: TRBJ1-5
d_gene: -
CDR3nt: TGTGCCAGCAGTCCCCGACAGCCGAATCAGCCCCAGCATTTT
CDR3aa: CASSPRQPNQPQHF

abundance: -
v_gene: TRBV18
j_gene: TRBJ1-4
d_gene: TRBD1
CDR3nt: TGTGCCAGCTCACTGGACAGGGGGTCCGCAACTAATGAAAAACTGTTTTTT
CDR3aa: CASSLDRGSATNEKLFF

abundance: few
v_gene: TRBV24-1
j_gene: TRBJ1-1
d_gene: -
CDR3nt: TGTGCCACCAGTGGGAGGGGCTTCGGTGAAGCTTTCTTT
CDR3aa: CATSGRGFGEAFF

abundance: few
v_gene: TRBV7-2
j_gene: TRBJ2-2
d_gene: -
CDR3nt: TGTGCCAGCAACGGGGGATTGAACACCGGGGAGCTGTTTTTT
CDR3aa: CASNGGLNTGELFF

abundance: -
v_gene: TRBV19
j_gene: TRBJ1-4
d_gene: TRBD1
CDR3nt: TGTGCCAGTAGTTTCCGGACAGGGTATGAAAAACTGTTTTTT
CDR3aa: CASSFRTGYEKLFF

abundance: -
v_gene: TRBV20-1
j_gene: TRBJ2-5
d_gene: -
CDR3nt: TGCAGTGCTAGTACTACCCTAAACAGGGTTGTGGAGACCCAGTACTTC
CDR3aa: CSASTTLNRVVETQYF

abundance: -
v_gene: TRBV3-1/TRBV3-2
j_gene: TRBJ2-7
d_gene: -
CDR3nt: TGTGCCAGCAGCCCAAGGGGGAGCCAGGGCTACGAGCAGTACTTC
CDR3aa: CASSPRGSQGYEQYF

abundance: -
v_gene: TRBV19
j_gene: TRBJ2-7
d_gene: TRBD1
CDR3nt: TGTGCCAGTAGTGGCCGGGACAGGGGTTACGAGCAGTACTTC
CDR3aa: CASSGRDRGYEQYF

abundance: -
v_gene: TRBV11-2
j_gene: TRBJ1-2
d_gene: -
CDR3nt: TGTGCCAGCAGCTTACTGGGGGGGTGGAACTATGGCTACACCTTC
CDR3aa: CASSLLGGWNYGYTF

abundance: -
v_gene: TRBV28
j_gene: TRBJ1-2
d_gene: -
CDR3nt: TGTGCCAGCAGTTTATCTACCTTGACAGGCCCCGATGGCTACACCTTC
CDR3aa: CASSLSTLTGPDGYTF

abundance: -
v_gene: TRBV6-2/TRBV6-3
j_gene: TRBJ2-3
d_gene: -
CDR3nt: TGTGCCAGCAGTTATTTTATCGCAGATACGCAGTATTTT
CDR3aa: CASSYFIADTQYF

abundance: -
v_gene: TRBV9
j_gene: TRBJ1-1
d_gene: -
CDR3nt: TGTGCCAGCAGCGTAGCCAGTAACACTGAAGCTTTCTTT
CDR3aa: CASSVASNTEAFF

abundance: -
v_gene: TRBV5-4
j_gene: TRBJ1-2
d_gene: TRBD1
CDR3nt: TGTGCCAGCAGCTTCGGGACAGCCCTGGGCTATGGCTACACCTTC
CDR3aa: CASSFGTALGYGYTF

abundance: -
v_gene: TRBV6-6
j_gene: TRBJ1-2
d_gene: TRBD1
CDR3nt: TGTGCCAGCAGTAAGGGACAGGGTGGCTATGGCTACACCTTC
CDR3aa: CASSKGQGGYGYTF

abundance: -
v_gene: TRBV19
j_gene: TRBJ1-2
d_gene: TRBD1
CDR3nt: TGTGCCAGTAGTAGCCTACCGGGACAGGGGACTGGCTACACCTTC
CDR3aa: CASSSLPGQGTGYTF

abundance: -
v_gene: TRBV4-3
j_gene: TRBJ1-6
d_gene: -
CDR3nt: TGCGCCAGCAGGCGCTATAGGACAGAAGACAATTCACCCCTCCACTTT
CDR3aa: CASRRYRTEDNSPLHF

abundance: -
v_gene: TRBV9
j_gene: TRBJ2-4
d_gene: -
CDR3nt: TGTGCCAGCAGCGCCGAGGCTGCAAAGTCAGCCAAAAACATTCAGTACTTC
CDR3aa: CASSAEAAKSAKNIQYF

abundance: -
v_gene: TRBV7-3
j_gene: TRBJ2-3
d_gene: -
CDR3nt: TGTGCCAGCAGCTTAAGTAGAACAGATACGCAGTATTTT
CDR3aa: CASSLSRTDTQYF

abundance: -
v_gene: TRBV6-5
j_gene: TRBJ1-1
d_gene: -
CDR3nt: TGTGCCAGCAGTTCGACAGGTATGGCGAACACTGAAGCTTTCTTT
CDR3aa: CASSSTGMANTEAFF

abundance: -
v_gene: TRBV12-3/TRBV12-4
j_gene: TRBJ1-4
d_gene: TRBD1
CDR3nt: TGTGCCAGCAGTTGGGGGACAGGGGATAAACTGTTTTTT
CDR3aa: CASSWGTGDKLFF

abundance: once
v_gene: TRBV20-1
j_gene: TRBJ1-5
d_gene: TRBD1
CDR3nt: TGCAGTGCTAGAGCGGGACAGACCCAGCATTTT
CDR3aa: CSARAGQTQHF

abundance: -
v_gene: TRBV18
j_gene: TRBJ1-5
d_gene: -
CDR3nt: TGTGCCAGCTCACCGACCGGAGGTGGGGATAGACGGCCCCAGCATTTT
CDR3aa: CASSPTGGGDRRPQHF

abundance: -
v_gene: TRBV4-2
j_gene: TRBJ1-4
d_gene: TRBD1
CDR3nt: TGTGCCAGCAGCCAAGTCGCAACAGGGGATGAAAAACTGTTTTTT
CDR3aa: CASSQVATGDEKLFF

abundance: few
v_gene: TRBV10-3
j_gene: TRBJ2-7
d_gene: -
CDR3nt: TGTGCCATCAGTGAGTCGGAAAAGGGGCGCTCCTACGAGCAGTACTTC
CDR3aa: CAISESEKGRSYEQYF

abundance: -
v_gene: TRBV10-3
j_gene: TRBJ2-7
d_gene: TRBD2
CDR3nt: TGTGCCATCAGGGGCACTAGCGGGGGATACGAGCAGTACTTC
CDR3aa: CAIRGTSGGYEQYF

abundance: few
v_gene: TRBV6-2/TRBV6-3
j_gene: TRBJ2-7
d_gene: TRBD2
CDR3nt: TGTGCCAGCAGTTCCCGGGGGGGAAGCTCCTACGAGCAGTACTTC
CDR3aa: CASSSRGGSSYEQYF

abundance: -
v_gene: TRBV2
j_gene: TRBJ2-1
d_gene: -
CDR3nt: TGTGCCAGCAGTGATACGGTATCCGCCAATGAGCAGTTCTTC
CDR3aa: CASSDTVSANEQFF

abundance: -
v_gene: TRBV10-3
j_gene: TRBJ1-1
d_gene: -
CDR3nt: TGTGCCATCAGTTACGACACCCAAGGCAGGGAAGCTTTCTTT
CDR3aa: CAISYDTQGREAFF

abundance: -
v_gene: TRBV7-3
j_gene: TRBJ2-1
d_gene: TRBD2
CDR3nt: TGTGCCAGCAGCTCGACTAGCGGGGGGTTGAATGAGCAGTTCTTC
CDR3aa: CASSSTSGGLNEQFF

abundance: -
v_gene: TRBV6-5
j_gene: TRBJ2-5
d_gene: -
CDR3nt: TGTGCCAGCAGTTACTCCCCGGTGCAAGAGACCCAGTACTTC
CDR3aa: CASSYSPVQETQYF

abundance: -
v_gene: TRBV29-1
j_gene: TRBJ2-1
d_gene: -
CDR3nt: TGCAGCGTCAAAACAGTCACGAGCTCCTACAATGAGCAGTTCTTC
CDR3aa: CSVKTVTSSYNEQFF

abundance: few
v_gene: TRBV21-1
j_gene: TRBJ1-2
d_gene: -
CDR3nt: TGTGCCAGCACCGAACCCGGGGACCAGGGGTTCGACTATGGCTACACCTTC
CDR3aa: CASTEPGDQGFDYGYTF

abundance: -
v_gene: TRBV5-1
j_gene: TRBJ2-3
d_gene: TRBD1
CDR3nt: TGCGCCAGCTCGACGGGACAGGGGGCCGGAGATACGCAGTATTTT
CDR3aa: CASSTGQGAGDTQYF

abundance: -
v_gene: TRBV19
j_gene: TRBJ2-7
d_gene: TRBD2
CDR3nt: TGTGCCAGTAGTATAGTCCTTCTGGCTAGCGGGGGTGATCTCTACGAGCAGTACTTC
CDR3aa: CASSIVLLASGGDLYEQYF

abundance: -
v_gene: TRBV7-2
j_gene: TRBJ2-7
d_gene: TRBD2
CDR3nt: TGTGCCAGCAGCTTAGTACGGGGGGACTACGAGCAGTACTTC
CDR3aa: CASSLVRGDYEQYF

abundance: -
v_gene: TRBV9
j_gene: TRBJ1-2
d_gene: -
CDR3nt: TGTGCCAGCAGCCCTCACAGGGCCGGGTATGGCTACACCTTC
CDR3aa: CASSPHRAGYGYTF

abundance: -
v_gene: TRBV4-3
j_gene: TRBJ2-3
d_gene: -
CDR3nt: TGCGCCAGCAGCCAAGATCCCCGAAGCGCAGATACGCAGTATTTT
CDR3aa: CASSQDPRSADTQYF

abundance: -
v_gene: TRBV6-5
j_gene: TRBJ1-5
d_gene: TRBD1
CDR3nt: TGTGCCAGCAGCCCGGGACAGGGGAGGCGTCAGCCCCAGCATTTT
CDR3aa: CASSPGQGRRQPQHF

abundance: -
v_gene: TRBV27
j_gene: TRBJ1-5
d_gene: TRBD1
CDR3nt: TGTGCCAGCAGCCCCGGGACAGGGGTAAGACAGCCCCAGCATTTT
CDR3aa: CASSPGTGVRQPQHF

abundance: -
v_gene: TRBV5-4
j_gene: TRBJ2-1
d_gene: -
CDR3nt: TGTGCCAGCAGCTTGGGAAGGAGCTCCTACAATGAGCAGTTCTTC
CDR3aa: CASSLGRSSYNEQFF